The 8 T cell receptor beta chains in this list originate from one sample, sequenced in a study of OX40 agonist ivuxolimab in advanced cancers. Clones were sequenced by immunoSEQ multiplex PCR, and TCRdb holds only the in-frame ones, with some missing. This sample has 77,000 or so clones, with 85% to 95% found just once. The specimen was CD4+ or CD8+ T cells sorted from blood, collected in a trial of the OX40 agonist ivuxolimab. These TCRs come from an adult with an advanced solid tumor such as melanoma, head and neck, liver or kidney cancer.

The V and J genes are TRBV7-9 and TRBJ2-7, with 8 bases fitting TRBD1. V dropped 6 bases and J dropped 3; count of bases not matched to a gene: 13. Per the germline V gene, CDR1 is SEHNR and CDR2 is FQNEAQ (reference sequence). The CDR3 is 16 amino acids. The CDR3 spells CASRQQTGAGFYEQYF. The CDR3 region has the DNA TGTGCCAGCAGACAACAGACAGGGGCCGGCTTCTACGAGCAGTACTTC.

The chain is built from TRBV5-1 and TRBJ2-7; D may correspond to TRBD1 or TRBD2 (5 bases each). The CDR3 has 16 residues. V was trimmed by 6 bases and J by 1 base, leaving 20 bases between them. Germline V CDR1 and CDR2: SGHRS, YFSETQ. The CDR3: CASTGDGARNSYEQYF. The CDR3 region has the DNA TGCGCCAGCACCGGGGATGGGGCACGAAATTCCTACGAGCAGTACTTC. Together with reference TRBV5-1 and TRBJ2-7, the CDR3 gives the full variable domain: KAGVTQTPRYLIKTRGQQVTLSCSPISGHRSVSWYQQTPGQGLQFLFEYFSETQRNKGNFPGRFSGRQFSNSRSEMNVSTLELGDSALYLCASTGDGARNSYEQYFGPGTRLTVT.

The chain recombines TRBV9 with TRBJ1-6; no reliable D call. Trimming cost V 4 bases and J 11 bases, with 13 bases left between them. Germline V CDR1 and CDR2: SGDLS, YYNGEE. The CDR3 runs to 13 residues. The CDR3 protein is CASSPEGLTPLHF. In DNA form, the CDR3 reads TGTGCCAGCAGCCCAGAAGGTTTAACACCCCTCCACTTT.

As concerns this clone: A much larger clone is a single base away; this may be a read error. Other DNA sequences in the same sample also yield this CDR3. The chain combines TRBV27 with TRBJ2-1; no clear D gene. The ends were cut back, 3 bases at V and 5 bases at J, with 8 bases in the middle. The CDR3 extends over 13 amino acids. Germline CDR1 reads MNHEY; CDR2 reads SMNVEV (reference sequence). Here the CDR3 reads CASSFGQDNEQFF. CDR3 nucleotides: TGTGCCAGCAGTTTTGGGCAGGACAATGAGCAGTTCTTC.

The rearrangement joins TRBV13 to TRBJ2-3, with TRBD2 matching over 8 bases. The germline V gene has CDR1 PRHDT and CDR2 FYEKMQ (reference sequence). This CDR3 is built from 17 residues. V shed 2 bases and J 2 bases; nucleotides not matched to a gene: 9. This CDR3 reads CASSLWGIAGSTDTQYF. Here the CDR3 DNA reads TGTGCCAGCAGCTTATGGGGGATAGCGGGGTCCACAGATACGCAGTATTTT. Full variable domain (rest looked up from reference TRBV13 and TRBJ2-3): AAGVIQSPRHLIKEKRETATLKCYPIPRHDTVYWYQQGPGQDPQFLISFYEKMQSDKGSIPDRFSAQQFSDYHSELNMSSLELGDSALYFCASSLWGIAGSTDTQYFGPGTRLTVL.

This clone was seen a single time. The genes are TRBV4-1 and TRBJ2-1; tentative D call: TRBD2 (7 bases). CDR1 is MGHRA and CDR2 is YSYEKL in the germline V gene. The V gene lost 8 bases and the J gene lost 3 bases, with 20 bases spanning the gap. CDR3 length equals 16 residues. This CDR3 is CASGRGGTMGYNEQFF. CDR3 coding DNA: TGCGCCAGCGGGAGGGGGGGGACAATGGGCTACAATGAGCAGTTCTTC.

This clone was observed a single time. This sequence joins TRBV11-2 and TRBJ1-1, with D hard to call. The V and J ends lost 0 bases and 0 bases respectively, with 8 bases between them. CDR1 and CDR2 from the germline V gene are SGHAT and FQNNGV. The CDR3 runs 15 residues. DNA for the CDR3: TGTGCCAGCAGCTTAGAATACAGAATGAACACTGAAGCTTTCTTT. Protein product: CASSLEYRMNTEAFF. The whole variable domain, filled in from reference TRBV11-2 and TRBJ1-1, reads EAGVAQSPRYKIIEKRQSVAFWCNPISGHATLYWYQQILGQGPKLLIQFQNNGVVDDSQLPKDRFSAERLKGVDSTLKIQPAKLEDSAVYLCASSLEYRMNTEAFFGQGTRLTVV.

The gene calls are TRBV11-2 and TRBJ2-1; a possible D gene is TRBD1 (6 bases). CDR3 length equals 14 residues. The V gene's germline CDR1 is SGHAT and CDR2 FQNNGV. With 5 bases removed from V and 12 bases from J, the gap between germline ends came to 20 bases. As DNA, the CDR3 is TGTGCCAGCAGCCCGACAGGTCCCTTAATTGGGCAGTTCTTC. Translating gives CASSPTGPLIGQFF.